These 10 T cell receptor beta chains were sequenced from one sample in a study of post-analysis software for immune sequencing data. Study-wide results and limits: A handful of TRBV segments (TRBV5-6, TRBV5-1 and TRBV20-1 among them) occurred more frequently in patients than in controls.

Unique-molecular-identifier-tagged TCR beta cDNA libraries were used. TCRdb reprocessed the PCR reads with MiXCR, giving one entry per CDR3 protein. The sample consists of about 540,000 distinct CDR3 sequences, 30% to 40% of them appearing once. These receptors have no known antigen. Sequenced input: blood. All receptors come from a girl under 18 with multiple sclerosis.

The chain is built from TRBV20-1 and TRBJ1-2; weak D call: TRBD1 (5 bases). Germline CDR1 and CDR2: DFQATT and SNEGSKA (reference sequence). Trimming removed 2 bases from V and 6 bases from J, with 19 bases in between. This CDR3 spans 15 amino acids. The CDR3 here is CSARPQGFGGHGYTF. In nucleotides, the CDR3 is TGCAGTGCTAGACCTCAGGGTTTCGGGGGTCATGGCTACACCTTC.

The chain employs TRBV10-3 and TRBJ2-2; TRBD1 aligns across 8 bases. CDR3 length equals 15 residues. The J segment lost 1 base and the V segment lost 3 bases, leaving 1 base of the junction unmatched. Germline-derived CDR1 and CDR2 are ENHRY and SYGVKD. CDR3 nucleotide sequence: TGTGCCATCAGTGAAGACAGGGGGAACACCGGGGAGCTGTTTTTT. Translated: CAISEDRGNTGELFF.

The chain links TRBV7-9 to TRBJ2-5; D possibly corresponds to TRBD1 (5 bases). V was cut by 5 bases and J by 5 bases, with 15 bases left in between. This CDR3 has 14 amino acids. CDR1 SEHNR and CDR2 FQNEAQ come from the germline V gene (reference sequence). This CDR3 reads CASSKTAVGETQYF. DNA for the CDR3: TGTGCCAGCAGCAAGACAGCCGTGGGGGAGACCCAGTACTTC.

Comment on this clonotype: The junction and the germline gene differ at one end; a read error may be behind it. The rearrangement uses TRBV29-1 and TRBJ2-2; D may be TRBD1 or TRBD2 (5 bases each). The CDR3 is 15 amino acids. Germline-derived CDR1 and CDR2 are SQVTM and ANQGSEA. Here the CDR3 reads CSVELGQGNTGERFF. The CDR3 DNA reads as TGCAGCGTTGAACTGGGGCAGGGCAACACCGGGGAGCGGTTTTTT.

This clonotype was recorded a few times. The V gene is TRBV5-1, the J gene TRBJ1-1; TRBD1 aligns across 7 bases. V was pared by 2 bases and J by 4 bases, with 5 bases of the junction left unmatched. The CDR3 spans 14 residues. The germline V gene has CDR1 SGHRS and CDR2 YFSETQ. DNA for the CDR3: TGCGCCAGCAGCTTTGGACAGGTGATCACTGAAGCTTTCTTT. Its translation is CASSFGQVITEAFF.

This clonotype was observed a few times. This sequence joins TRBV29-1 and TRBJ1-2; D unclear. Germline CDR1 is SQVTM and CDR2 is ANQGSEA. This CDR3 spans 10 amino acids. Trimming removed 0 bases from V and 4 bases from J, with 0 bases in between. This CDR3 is CSVEDYGYTF. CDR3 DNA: TGCAGCGTTGAAGACTATGGCTACACCTTC.

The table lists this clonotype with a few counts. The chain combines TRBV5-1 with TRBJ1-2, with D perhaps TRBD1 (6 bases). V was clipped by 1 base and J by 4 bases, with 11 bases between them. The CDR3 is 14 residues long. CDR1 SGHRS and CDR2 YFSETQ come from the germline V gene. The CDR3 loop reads CASSLTPGAYGYTF. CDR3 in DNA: TGCGCCAGCAGCTTGACTCCAGGGGCCTATGGCTACACCTTC. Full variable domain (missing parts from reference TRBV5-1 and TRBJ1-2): KAGVTQTPRYLIKTRGQQVTLSCSPISGHRSVSWYQQTPGQGLQFLFEYFSETQRNKGNFPGRFSGRQFSNSRSEMNVSTLELGDSALYLCASSLTPGAYGYTFGSGTRLTVV.

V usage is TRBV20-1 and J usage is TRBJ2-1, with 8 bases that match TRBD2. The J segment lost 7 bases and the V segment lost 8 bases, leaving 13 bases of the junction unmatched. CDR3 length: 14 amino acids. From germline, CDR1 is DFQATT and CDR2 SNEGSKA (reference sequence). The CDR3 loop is CSLNGGAFRNEQFF. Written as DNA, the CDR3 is TGCAGTTTGAACGGGGGGGCGTTTAGGAATGAGCAGTTCTTC.

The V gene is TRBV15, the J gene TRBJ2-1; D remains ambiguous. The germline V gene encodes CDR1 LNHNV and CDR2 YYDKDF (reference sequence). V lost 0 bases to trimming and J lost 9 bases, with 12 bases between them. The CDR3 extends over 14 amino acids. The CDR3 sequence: CATSRDLRAREQFF. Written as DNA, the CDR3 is TGTGCCACCAGCAGAGATCTTAGGGCGCGTGAGCAGTTCTTC.

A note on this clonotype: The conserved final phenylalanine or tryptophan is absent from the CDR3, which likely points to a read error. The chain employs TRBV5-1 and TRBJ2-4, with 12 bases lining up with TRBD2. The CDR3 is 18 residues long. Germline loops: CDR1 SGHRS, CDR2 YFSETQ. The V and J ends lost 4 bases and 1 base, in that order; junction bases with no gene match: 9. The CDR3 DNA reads TGCGCCAGCAGCCCGACACTAGCGGGGGGAGTCGCCAAAAACATTCAGTACAAC. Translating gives CASSPTLAGGVAKNIQYN.